This note documents a single TCR beta chain sequence. Its antigen is not identified. Amplified material comprised TCR beta CDR3 regions derived from RNA transcripts. HTBI-primed first-round RT-PCR preceded second-round multiplex PCR. One entry per CDR3 protein, called by TCRdb with MiXCR from the multiplex PCR reads. The sample lists about 420,000 distinct CDR3 sequences, 20% to 25% seen once, with roughly 3% in the top ten. The data derive from a study of Graves' ophthalmopathy and Graves' hyperthyroidism. The study, taken as a whole, reports: The study's model predicted ophthalmopathy progression at 70% to 71% sensitivity and 72.22% specificity. Blood also harbored most expanded thyroid clonotypes above 0.001 frequency.

Per germline, CDR1 MDHEN and CDR2 SYDVKM. Trimming took 5 bases from V and 6 from J, leaving 7 bases between them. The CDR3 sequence is 11 residues long. Included hyperthyroidism patients were aged 18 to 65 and newly diagnosed (under 2 months' duration). The source of the PBMCs was 10 ml of fresh peripheral blood. Sequenced material: peripheral blood. The rearrangement joins TRBV28 to TRBJ1-2, with unresolved D. This TCR was sampled from a young woman with stable Graves' hyperthyroidism. CDR3 sequence: CASSLPNGYTF. DNA of the CDR3: TGTGCCAGCAGTCTACCGAATGGCTACACCTTC.